These 24 T cell receptor beta chains came from one sample sequenced in a study of post-analysis software for immune sequencing data. Notes on the study in general: The five TRBV segments detected at higher frequency in patients than in controls included TRBV5-6, TRBV5-1 and TRBV20-1.

Antigen specificity for these receptors is unknown. Unique molecular identifiers tagged the TCR beta cDNA libraries. TCRdb passed the PCR reads through MiXCR, listing each CDR3 protein once. The data hold 150,000 to 200,000 distinct CDR3 sequences, with roughly 30% observed a single time. Specimen: blood. The receptors originated from a girl between 5 and 17 years old with multiple sclerosis.

This clonotype was observed a handful of times. The genes are TRBV6-5 and TRBJ1-1, with TRBD1 identical over 10 bases. The V gene's germline CDR1 is MNHEY and CDR2 SVGAGI. J was trimmed by 1 base and V by 8 bases; bases with no gene match: 7. The CDR3 is made up of 15 amino acids. CDR3 loop: CASDTRQGANTEAFF. CDR3 nucleotides: TGTGCCAGCGATACACGACAGGGGGCGAACACTGAAGCTTTCTTT.

In this sample, this clonotype turned up a few times. The chain couples TRBV27 to TRBJ1-1; maybe TRBD1 (5 bases). CDR1 and CDR2 (germline): MNHEY, SMNVEV (reference sequence). Trimming shortened V by 3 bases and J by 3 bases, and 8 bases separated the two germline ends. The CDR3 totals 13 residues. CDR3 amino acids: CASSLGLYTEAFF. In DNA form, the CDR3 reads TGTGCCAGCAGTTTGGGGCTATACACTGAAGCTTTCTTT.

In its sample, this clonotype was seen many times. This chain connects TRBV10-1 to TRBJ2-3, with D tentatively TRBD2 (6 bases). With 0 bases removed from V and 1 base from J, the gap between germline ends came to 8 bases. CDR1 and CDR2 from the germline V gene are WNHNN and SYGVQD (reference sequence). CDR3 length: 15 amino acids. The CDR3 sequence is CASSESPSGTDTQYF. The CDR3 bases are TGCGCCAGCAGTGAGTCACCTAGCGGCACAGATACGCAGTATTTT.

There are a few counts of this clonotype. This chain uses TRBV7-9 with TRBJ2-1, with 15 bases aligning to TRBD2. CDR3 size: 19 residues. The germline CDR1 and CDR2 sequences are SEHNR and FQNEAQ (reference sequence). The ends lost 1 base at V and 1 base at J; junction bases unmatched: 5. The chain's CDR3 is CASSLVWTSGRVSYNEQFF. CDR3 sequence (DNA): TGTGCCAGCAGCTTAGTTTGGACTAGCGGGAGGGTTTCCTACAATGAGCAGTTCTTC.

This clonotype was picked up many times. The rearrangement uses TRBV20-1 and TRBJ2-3; D remains ambiguous. The V end lost 8 bases, the J end lost 0 bases, and 9 bases lay between the germline ends. This CDR3 region has 12 residues. Germline V lookup: CDR1 DFQATT, CDR2 SNEGSKA (reference sequence). The CDR3 loop is CSTTRSTDTQYF. The DNA for the CDR3 is TGCAGTACTACCAGGAGCACAGATACGCAGTATTTT.

In this sample, this clonotype turned up many times. V is TRBV20-1 and J is TRBJ2-3; the D is unclear. V was pared by 8 bases and J by 6 bases, with 9 bases between. This CDR3 is 10 amino acids long. The germline V gene has CDR1 DFQATT and CDR2 SNEGSKA (reference sequence). The CDR3 DNA sequence: TGCAGTTATAGCCGGGATACGCAGTATTTT. Translated: CSYSRDTQYF.

This clonotype was seen repeatedly, ten times or more. The CDR3 sequence is CASSVVGIPNEQFF. The DNA for the CDR3 is TGTGCCAGCAGCGTAGTTGGTATCCCCAATGAGCAGTTCTTC. The V and J genes are TRBV9 and TRBJ2-1; D remains unclear. Trimming cost V 0 bases and J 6 bases, with 10 bases left between them. This CDR3 spans 14 amino acids. CDR1 and CDR2 from the germline V gene are SGDLS and YYNGEE.

This clonotype has only a few counts. The V call is TRBV20-1, the J call TRBJ2-5, with TRBD2 identical over 10 bases. Germline-derived CDR1 and CDR2 are DFQATT and SNEGSKA (reference sequence). CDR3 length: 16 amino acids. Trimming removed 4 bases from V and 5 bases from J; junction bases left unmatched: 13. The CDR3 coding sequence is TGCAGTGCTAATTTAGTGAGCGGGAGGGGAGGGGAGACCCAGTACTTC. It yields the protein CSANLVSGRGGETQYF.

This clonotype showed up just a few times. J is TRBJ2-3 and V is TRBV10-3; no definite D call. This CDR3 is built from 12 residues. Germline V gene sequence: CDR1 ENHRY, CDR2 SYGVKD. V lost 4 bases to trimming and J lost 0 bases, with 2 bases between them. CDR3 region: CAISASTDTQYF. DNA for the CDR3: TGTGCCATCAGTGCTAGCACAGATACGCAGTATTTT.

The chain joins TRBV7-3 to TRBJ2-5; D unresolved. The CDR3 is made up of 14 amino acids. Per germline, CDR1 SGHTA and CDR2 FQGTGA. V was clipped by 5 bases and J by 3 bases, with 13 bases between them. In DNA form, the CDR3 reads TGTGCCAGCAGCCCCCATGGTTCCAAAGAGACCCAGTACTTC. It translates to CASSPHGSKETQYF.

This sequence joins TRBV20-1 and TRBJ2-5; tentative D call: TRBD2 (5 bases). Germline CDR1 is DFQATT and CDR2 is SNEGSKA (reference sequence). V dropped 2 bases and J dropped 3 bases, with 16 bases sitting between them. There are 15 residues in the CDR3. The CDR3 DNA sequence: TGCAGTGCTAGAAATCTATGGGGAGTGGAAGAGACCCAGTACTTC. Translated, it gives CSARNLWGVEETQYF.

The table lists this clonotype with many counts. This rearrangement joins TRBV5-1 to TRBJ1-2; D remains unclear. The CDR3 contains 15 residues. V was cut by 0 bases and J by 2 bases, with 11 bases left in between. Germline assignment: CDR1 SGHRS and CDR2 YFSETQ. The chain's CDR3 is CASSLGPLENYGYTF. The CDR3 coding sequence is TGCGCCAGCAGCTTGGGGCCGCTAGAAAACTATGGCTACACCTTC.

V and J are TRBV29-1 and TRBJ1-5; no definite D call. The germline V and J ends were trimmed by 4 bases and 2 bases, with 9 bases remaining between them. The CDR3 runs 13 residues. In germline, CDR1 is SQVTM, CDR2 ANQGSEA. The CDR3 sequence: CSVGGSGNQPQHF. In DNA form, the CDR3 reads TGCAGCGTTGGGGGTTCGGGCAATCAGCCCCAGCATTTT.

This clonotype occurred many times. The chain is built from TRBV7-9 and TRBJ2-5; D gene ambiguous. The V and J ends lost 4 bases and 0 bases respectively, with 3 bases between them. Germline loops: CDR1 SEHNR, CDR2 FQNEAQ (reference sequence). The CDR3 spans 12 residues. The CDR3 DNA follows: TGTGCCAGCAGCTGGTACCAAGAGACCCAGTACTTC. This sequence encodes CASSWYQETQYF. Supplemented by reference TRBV7-9 and TRBJ2-5, the full variable domain reads DTGVSQNPRHKITKRGQNVTFRCDPISEHNRLYWYRQTLGQGPEFLTYFQNEAQLEKSRLLSDRFSAERPKGSFSTLEIQRTEQGDSAMYLCASSWYQETQYFGPGTRLLVL.

This clonotype was recorded only once. A much larger clone is a single base away; this may be a read error. The chain uses TRBV9 and TRBJ2-4; 12 nucleotides agree with TRBD2. The end of the DNA is better explained by TRBJ2-7, so the J call may be wrong. CDR1 and CDR2 (germline): SGDLS, YYNGEE. CDR3 length: 16 amino acids. The CDR3 loop is CASSPIPSGRAAEQYF. In DNA form, the CDR3 reads TGTGCCAGCAGCCCTATACCTAGCGGGAGGGCCGCCGAGCAGTACTTC.

Many counts were recorded for this clonotype. This chain joins TRBV5-6 and TRBJ2-7, with D unresolved. V was trimmed by 3 bases and J by 4 bases, leaving 8 bases between them. The CDR3 loop spans 12 amino acids. Germline V lookup: CDR1 SGHDT, CDR2 YYEEEE. This CDR3 reads CASSWGGYEQYF. The CDR3 nucleotides are TGTGCCAGCAGCTGGGGTGGGTACGAGCAGTACTTC.

This clonotype came up a few times. The J gene is TRBJ1-1, the V gene TRBV5-1; no clear D gene. Germline V gene data show CDR1 as SGHRS and CDR2 as YFSETQ. V was shortened by 0 bases and J by 1 base, with 10 bases between the two germline ends. The CDR3 totals 15 residues. CDR3: CASSLVTTANTEAFF. As DNA, the CDR3 is TGCGCCAGCAGCTTGGTTACGACGGCGAACACTGAAGCTTTCTTT.

This clonotype was seen at least ten times. J is TRBJ2-1 and V is TRBV6-5, with a weak D call TRBD2 (5 bases). CDR1 is MNHEY, CDR2 SVGAGI, per germline. The CDR3 contains 15 residues. V dropped 5 bases and J dropped 5 bases, with 16 bases sitting between them. CDR3 coding DNA: TGTGCCAGCAGTCCCGAGGGAGCGCTCCACAATGAGCAGTTCTTC. As protein: CASSPEGALHNEQFF.

This chain links TRBV2 with TRBJ1-2, with D uncertain. In germline, CDR1 is SNHLY, CDR2 FYNNEI. The CDR3 runs 12 residues. Trimming stripped 6 bases from V and 4 bases from J, with 9 bases between. As DNA, the CDR3 is TGTGCCAGCAGAAGGGAACTCTATGGCTACACCTTC. Its translation is CASRRELYGYTF.

This clonotype has just a few counts. The rearrangement joins TRBV27 to TRBJ2-3; 9 nucleotides agree with TRBD2. J was trimmed by 1 base and V by 2 bases; bases with no gene match: 4. This CDR3 spans 16 amino acids. Germline CDR1 reads MNHEY; CDR2 reads SMNVEV (reference sequence). The CDR3 DNA is TGTGCCAGCAGTTTAGAGGCGGGAGGGGGCACAGATACGCAGTATTTT. This gives the protein CASSLEAGGGTDTQYF.

The sample holds a few counts of this clonotype. V gene TRBV28 combines with J gene TRBJ2-7; 8 bases line up with TRBD2. The germline gives CDR1 MDHEN, CDR2 SYDVKM. This CDR3 contains 16 residues. Trimming cost V 3 bases and J 0 bases; bases outside gene matches: 7. DNA for the CDR3: TGTGCCAGCAGTTTGGAGAAAGCGGGAGCCTCCTACGAGCAGTACTTC. Amino acid sequence: CASSLEKAGASYEQYF.

This clonotype was counted many times. The rearrangement links TRBV5-1 to TRBJ2-1; D gene unclear. Germline loops: CDR1 SGHRS, CDR2 YFSETQ. V was trimmed by 0 bases and J by 0 bases, leaving 13 bases between them. The CDR3 loop spans 17 amino acids. As DNA, the CDR3 is TGCGCCAGCAGCTTGGACGAGGTCTCGGGCTCCTACAATGAGCAGTTCTTC. Its protein product is CASSLDEVSGSYNEQFF.

V usage is TRBV30 and J usage is TRBJ1-2; D gene unclear. Trimming cost V 0 bases and J 8 bases, with 19 bases left between them. There are 15 residues in the CDR3. Germline-derived CDR1 and CDR2 are GTSNPN and SVGIG (reference sequence). For the CDR3, the DNA is TGTGCCTGGAGTGTACCGGTCGAGGAAGTCGAAGGCTACACCTTC. Its protein product is CAWSVPVEEVEGYTF.

There are many counts of this clonotype. The V call is TRBV18, the J call TRBJ2-3; D gene uncertain. CDR3 length: 12 amino acids. Germline V gene lookup returns CDR1 KGHSH and CDR2 LQKENI. Trimming removed 8 bases at V and 0 bases at J, with 6 bases between. CDR3 DNA sequence: TGTGCCAGCAGCCCGAGCACAGATACGCAGTATTTT. Its translation: CASSPSTDTQYF.